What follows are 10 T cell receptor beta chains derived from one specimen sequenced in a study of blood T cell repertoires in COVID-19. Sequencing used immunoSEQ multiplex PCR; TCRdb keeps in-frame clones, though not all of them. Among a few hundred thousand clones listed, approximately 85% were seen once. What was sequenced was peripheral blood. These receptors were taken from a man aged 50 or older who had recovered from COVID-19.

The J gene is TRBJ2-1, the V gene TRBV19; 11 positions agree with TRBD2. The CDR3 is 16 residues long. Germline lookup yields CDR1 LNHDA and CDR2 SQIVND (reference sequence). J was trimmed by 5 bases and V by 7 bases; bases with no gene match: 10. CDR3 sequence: CASTRFGLAGHNEQFF. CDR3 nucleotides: TGTGCCAGTACTCGGTTCGGACTAGCGGGCCACAATGAGCAGTTCTTC.

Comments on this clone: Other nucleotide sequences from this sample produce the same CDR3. The CDR3 spells CASSPGQGSYNEQFF. The CDR3 nucleotides are TGCGCCAGCAGCCCTGGACAGGGTTCCTACAATGAGCAGTTCTTC. V is TRBV5-1 and J is TRBJ2-1; 8 nucleotides line up with TRBD1. Germline trimming cut 4 bases from V and 1 base from J; bases unmatched to any gene: 4. Germline V gene lookup returns CDR1 SGHRS and CDR2 YFSETQ. This CDR3 region has 15 residues. Using reference TRBV5-1 and TRBJ2-1 for the parts outside the CDR3, the full variable domain is KAGVTQTPRYLIKTRGQQVTLSCSPISGHRSVSWYQQTPGQGLQFLFEYFSETQRNKGNFPGRFSGRQFSNSRSEMNVSTLELGDSALYLCASSPGQGSYNEQFFGPGTRLTVL.

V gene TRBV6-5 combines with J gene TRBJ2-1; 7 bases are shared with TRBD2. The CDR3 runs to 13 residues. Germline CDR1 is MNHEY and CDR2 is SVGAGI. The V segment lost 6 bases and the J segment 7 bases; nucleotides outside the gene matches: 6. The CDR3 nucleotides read TGTGCCAGCAGCCGACTAGCCCGAAATGAGCAGTTCTTC. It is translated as CASSRLARNEQFF.

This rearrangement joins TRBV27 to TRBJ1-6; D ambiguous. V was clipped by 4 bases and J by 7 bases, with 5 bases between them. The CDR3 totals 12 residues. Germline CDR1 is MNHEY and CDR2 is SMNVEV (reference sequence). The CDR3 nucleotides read TGTGCCAGCAGTTCAGTCAATTCACCCCTCCACTTT. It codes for CASSSVNSPLHF.

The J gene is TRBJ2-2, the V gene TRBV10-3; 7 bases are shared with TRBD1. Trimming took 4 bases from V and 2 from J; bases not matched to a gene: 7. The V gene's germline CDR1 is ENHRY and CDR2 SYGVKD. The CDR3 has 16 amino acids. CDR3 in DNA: TGTGCCATCAGTGGGTCGTGGACAGGTAACACCGGGGAGCTGTTTTTT. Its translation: CAISGSWTGNTGELFF.

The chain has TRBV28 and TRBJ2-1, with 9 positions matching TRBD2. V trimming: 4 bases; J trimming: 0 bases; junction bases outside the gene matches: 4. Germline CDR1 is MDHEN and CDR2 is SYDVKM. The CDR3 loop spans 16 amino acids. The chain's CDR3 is CASSSLAGLSYNEQFF. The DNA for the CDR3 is TGTGCCAGCAGTTCACTAGCGGGCCTCTCCTACAATGAGCAGTTCTTC.

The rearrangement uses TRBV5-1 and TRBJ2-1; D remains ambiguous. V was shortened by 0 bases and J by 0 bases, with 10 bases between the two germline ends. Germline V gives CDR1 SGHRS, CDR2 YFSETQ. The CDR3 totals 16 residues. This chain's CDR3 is CASSLASTVSYNEQFF. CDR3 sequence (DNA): TGCGCCAGCAGCTTGGCCTCGACTGTCTCCTACAATGAGCAGTTCTTC.

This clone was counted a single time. CDR3 residues: CASSLSGSQGETQYF. In nucleotides, the CDR3 is TGTGCCAGCAGCCTGTCAGGGTCCCAAGGGGAGACCCAGTACTTC. This chain links TRBV3-1 (or the pseudogene TRBV3-2) with TRBJ2-5; tentatively, D is TRBD1 (5 bases). CDR3 length: 15 amino acids. Trimming stripped 4 bases from V and 5 bases from J, with 17 bases between. Germline V gene sequence: CDR1 LGHDT, CDR2 YNNKEL (reference sequence).

CDR3 nucleotides: TGCGCCAGCAGTCGGGGACAGGGTAACGAGCAGTACTTC. It encodes CASSRGQGNEQYF. This chain uses TRBV4-1 with TRBJ2-7; 9 positions agree with TRBD1. Looked up from germline, CDR1 is MGHRA and CDR2 is YSYEKL. After removal of 6 bases from V and 5 bases from J, the junction contained 5 bases not matched to a gene. The CDR3 is 13 amino acids.

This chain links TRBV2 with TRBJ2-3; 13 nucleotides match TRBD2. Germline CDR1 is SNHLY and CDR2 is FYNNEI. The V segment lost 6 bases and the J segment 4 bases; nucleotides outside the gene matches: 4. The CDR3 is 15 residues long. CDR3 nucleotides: TGTGCCAGCAGGGGGACTAGCGGGACATCAGATACGCAGTATTTT. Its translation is CASRGTSGTSDTQYF.